One and the same sample provided the 18 T cell receptor beta chains below, sequenced in a study of shared clonotypes between healthy human individuals. Assay: immunoSEQ multiplex PCR; the TCRdb copy retains only in-frame clones and omits some. The sample holds roughly 500,000 clones, 96% seen once. Sequenced material: naive CD4+ T cells sorted from blood. Subset specified: CD45RA+ positively selected. The origin of the receptors is a young woman in good health.

V and J are TRBV29-1 and TRBJ1-1, with D tentatively TRBD1 (5 bases). Germline V CDR1 and CDR2: SQVTM, ANQGSEA. Trimming removed 3 bases at V and 3 bases at J, with 5 bases between. This CDR3 has 11 amino acids. In DNA form, the CDR3 reads TGCAGCGTTGAGACAGACACTGAAGCTTTCTTT. Translated: CSVETDTEAFF.

This sequence joins TRBV18 and TRBJ2-7; D remains ambiguous. The CDR3 sequence is 14 residues long. With 3 bases removed from V and 3 bases from J, the gap between germline ends came to 12 bases. Germline V CDR1 and CDR2: KGHSH, LQKENI. The CDR3 sequence is CASSPPGPNYEQYF. DNA for the CDR3: TGTGCCAGCTCACCCCCCGGGCCAAACTACGAGCAGTACTTC.

This chain joins TRBV27 and TRBJ1-1; perhaps TRBD1 as D (6 bases). V lost 6 bases and J lost 0, with 20 bases in between. Germline assignment: CDR1 MNHEY and CDR2 SMNVEV (reference sequence). This CDR3 has 17 residues. The DNA of the CDR3 is TGTGCCAGCAGAGTGATTTGGAGGGGGAGAATGAACACTGAAGCTTTCTTT. Translation: CASRVIWRGRMNTEAFF.

The chain recombines TRBV5-8 with TRBJ2-3; 7 bases agree with TRBD1. V was pared by 1 base and J by 1 base, with 9 bases of the junction left unmatched. Germline-derived CDR1 and CDR2 are SGHTS and YDEGEE. The CDR3 runs 17 residues. The CDR3 DNA reads TGTGCCAGCAGCTTGACCACAGGGGTTGTGGGCACAGATACGCAGTATTTT. This codes for CASSLTTGVVGTDTQYF.

The CDR3 region has the DNA TGTGCCAGCAGTGAACTAGCCCGGGGCTACACCTTC. Residues: CASSELARGYTF. V and J are TRBV6-1 and TRBJ1-2; D call uncertain. The CDR3 has 12 amino acids. The germline V and J ends were trimmed by 2 bases and 8 bases, with 9 bases remaining between them. Per the germline V gene, CDR1 is MNHNS and CDR2 is SASEGT.

The V call is TRBV5-1, the J call TRBJ2-7, with D perhaps TRBD1 (6 bases). The CDR3 is made up of 15 amino acids. From germline, CDR1 is SGHRS and CDR2 YFSETQ. V lost 2 bases to trimming and J lost 2 bases, with 14 bases between them. CDR3 DNA sequence: TGCGCCAGCAGCTTCGCCGACAGGCCTACCTACGAGCAGTACTTC. It translates to CASSFADRPTYEQYF.

V and J are TRBV18 and TRBJ2-1; 9 bases align to TRBD1. The germline CDR1 and CDR2 sequences are KGHSH and LQKENI. The CDR3 is made up of 18 amino acids. Trimming at V came to 3 bases and at J to 3 bases, leaving 12 bases not matched to a gene. CDR3 bases: TGTGCCAGCTCACCGTACAGGAGCGGGACAGGGAACTACAATGAGCAGTTCTTC. Translated: CASSPYRSGTGNYNEQFF.

In its sample, this clone was seen once. The same CDR3 also results from other DNA sequences found in this sample. The chain uses TRBV11-3 and TRBJ2-3; 14 bases align to TRBD2. The CDR3 loop spans 16 amino acids. Germline V gives CDR1 SGHNT, CDR2 YENEEA. Trimming removed 3 bases from V and 3 bases from J; junction bases left unmatched: 2. In nucleotides, the CDR3 is TGTGCCAGCAGCTTCGGGACTAGCGGGAGTACAGATACGCAGTATTTT. Its translation: CASSFGTSGSTDTQYF.

DNA for the CDR3: TGCAGCGTTGACGGGACGGCTGGCATTCAGTACTTC. Translated: CSVDGTAGIQYF. V and J are TRBV29-1 and TRBJ2-4; D is tentatively TRBD1 or TRBD2 (5 bases each). The CDR3 consists of 12 residues. Germline CDR1 reads SQVTM; CDR2 reads ANQGSEA. V lost 3 bases, J lost 9 bases, and 12 bases lay in between.

The gene calls are TRBV2 and TRBJ2-2; no firm D call. V shed 4 bases and J shed 6 bases, with 6 bases lying between them. The CDR3 is made up of 12 amino acids. The germline CDR1 and CDR2 sequences are SNHLY and FYNNEI. CDR3 amino acids: CASSAQSGELFF. CDR3 nucleotides: TGTGCCAGCAGTGCACAGTCCGGGGAGCTGTTTTTT.

The rearrangement links TRBV6-1 to TRBJ1-3; D is perhaps TRBD1 (5 bases). Per germline, CDR1 MNHNS and CDR2 SASEGT. The CDR3 loop spans 13 amino acids. V lost 7 bases, J lost 2 bases, and 9 bases lay in between. The CDR3 protein is CASTQGPGNTIYF. CDR3 DNA: TGTGCCAGCACCCAGGGTCCTGGAAACACCATATATTTT.

The chain couples TRBV28 to TRBJ2-1; tentatively, D is TRBD2 (5 bases). Trimming shortened V by 7 bases and J by 5 bases, and 12 bases separated the two germline ends. This CDR3 spans 13 amino acids. Germline-derived CDR1 and CDR2 are MDHEN and SYDVKM. CDR3 loop: CASTSGANNEQFF. The CDR3 DNA reads as TGTGCCAGCACGAGCGGAGCAAACAATGAGCAGTTCTTC.

The V call is TRBV27, the J call TRBJ2-7; no clear D. The CDR3 extends over 12 amino acids. Deletions cut 4 bases from V and 7 bases from J, with 11 bases between. Germline lookup yields CDR1 MNHEY and CDR2 SMNVEV (reference sequence). The CDR3 loop reads CASSSNAWEQYF. CDR3 DNA sequence: TGTGCCAGCAGTTCAAACGCTTGGGAGCAGTACTTC.

This chain links TRBV19 with TRBJ1-1; D is possibly TRBD1 (6 bases). The germline V gene encodes CDR1 LNHDA and CDR2 SQIVND (reference sequence). CDR3 size: 13 residues. Trimming shortened V by 3 bases and J by 7 bases, and 12 bases separated the two germline ends. CDR3 region: CASSMGRGIEAFF. CDR3 nucleotide sequence: TGTGCCAGTAGTATGGGCAGGGGAATTGAAGCTTTCTTT. The full variable domain, completed using reference TRBV19 and TRBJ1-1, is DGGITQSPKYLFRKEGQNVTLSCEQNLNHDAMYWYRQDPGQGLRLIYYSQIVNDFQKGDIAEGYSVSREKKESFPLTVTSAQKNPTAFYLCASSMGRGIEAFFGQGTRLTVV.

The chain is built from TRBV6-1 and TRBJ2-1; TRBD1 or TRBD2 may be the D gene (7 bases each). The V end was cut by 8 bases, the J end by 7 bases, with 18 bases between. This CDR3 has 14 residues. CDR1 MNHNS and CDR2 SASEGT come from the germline V gene. DNA for the CDR3: TGTGCCAGCGGTCGCGGGAGCAGGGGGAATGAGCAGTTCTTC. Translating it yields CASGRGSRGNEQFF.

As DNA, the CDR3 is TGTGCCAGCAGCTTAGGCAGCGGGAGGGCCTACGAGCAGTACTTC. Its protein is CASSLGSGRAYEQYF. The V and J genes are TRBV7-2 and TRBJ2-7; 10 positions match TRBD2. Germline V gene lookup returns CDR1 SGHTA and CDR2 FQGNSA. Trimming took 1 base from V and 2 from J; bases not matched to a gene: 2. The CDR3 consists of 15 residues.

The genes are TRBV5-5 and TRBJ2-5; the match to TRBD1 covers 9 bases. The CDR3 is 15 residues long. The junction had 8 bases not matched to a gene; V was cut back by 3 bases and J by 5 bases. From germline, CDR1 is SGHKS and CDR2 YYEKEE (reference sequence). This chain's CDR3 is CASSSGTGMLETQYF. The CDR3 DNA sequence: TGTGCCAGCAGCTCCGGGACAGGGATGTTGGAGACCCAGTACTTC.

The chain is built from TRBV28 and TRBJ2-7, with 12 bases that match TRBD2. V lost 7 bases to trimming and J lost 3 bases; unmatched junction nucleotides: 13. This CDR3 region has 17 residues. The germline V gene has CDR1 MDHEN and CDR2 SYDVKM. CDR3 nucleotide sequence: TGTGCCAGCACCGTGACTAGCGGGAGATGGTCCCTCTACGAGCAGTACTTC. It specifies CASTVTSGRWSLYEQYF.